These T cell receptor beta chains were read from a single sample in a study of blood T cells in healthy people across ages. TCRdb independently ran MiXCR on the 5' RACE reads; one entry per CDR3 protein. The table has 850,000 to 1,000,000 distinct CDR3 sequences, roughly 52% seen once; the top ten hold around 15%. Sequenced material: blood. Receptor source: a man younger than 40 in good health. Each CDR3 is given with its conserved first and last residue. Each record gives: J gene, D gene, V gene, clone size, CDR3 DNA, CDR3 protein. The D gene is left open where the match is weak. Size is omitted from some rows. Given values are once, few, many or a class for expanded clones.

TRBJ2-2 TRBD2 TRBV6-6 few TGTGCCAGCAAAGATAGCGGGCCCAACACCGGGGAGCTGTTTTTT CASKDSGPNTGELFF
TRBJ2-5 . TRBV3-1 once TGTGCCAGCAGCCTGGGACTGAGCCACGAGACCCAGTACTTC CASSLGLSHETQYF
TRBJ2-7 TRBD2 TRBV5-1 . TGCGCCAGCAGCTTGGTAAGCGGGAGGGTCGACGAGCAGTACTTC CASSLVSGRVDEQYF
TRBJ2-5 . TRBV20-1 . TGCAGTGCCCACACTATGGTGACCCAGTACTTC CSAHTMVTQYF
TRBJ2-1 TRBD2 TRBV6-2/TRBV6-3 . TGTGCCAGCAGCGCACCGGGGGGGGCAGGAGAAACGAGCTCCTACAATGAGCAGTTCTTC CASSAPGGAGETSSYNEQFF
TRBJ1-2 . TRBV5-1 few TGCGCCAGCAGCCTGACCTTCGGCTATGGCTACACCTTC CASSLTFGYGYTF
TRBJ2-4 TRBD1 TRBV2 . TGTGCCAGCAGTGGGGACAGGGCGGACATTCAGTACTTC CASSGDRADIQYF
TRBJ2-1 TRBD2 TRBV18 . TGTGCCAGCTCACCACGGACTAGCGGGGGATTCAATGAGCAGTTCTTC CASSPRTSGGFNEQFF
TRBJ2-7 . TRBV6-6 few TGTGCCAGCAGTTACGAACTAGACTACGAGCAGTACTTC CASSYELDYEQYF
TRBJ2-1 TRBD2 TRBV29-1 . TGCAGCGTTGAAGGCACCGGGGGGGTGCAGTTCTTC CSVEGTGGVQFF
TRBJ2-3 . TRBV19 . TGTGCCAGTAGTACACCTGGCTCGATAGATACGCAGTATTTT CASSTPGSIDTQYF
TRBJ2-6 . TRBV4-2 few TGTGCCAGCAGCCAAGATGATGCGGTCGTCCTGACTTTC CASSQDDAVVLTF
TRBJ2-3 TRBD2 TRBV6-4 . TGTGCCAGCAGCGGACTAGCGGGGACGGCAGATACGCAGTATTTT CASSGLAGTADTQYF
TRBJ2-2 . TRBV29-1 . TGCAGCGGTCAAGCGGGGAACACCGGGGAGCTGTTTTTT CSGQAGNTGELFF
TRBJ2-6 . TRBV4-3 once TGCGCCAGCAGCCAAGATCTAGTGTACTCTGGGGCCAACGTCCTGACTTTC CASSQDLVYSGANVLTF
TRBJ2-7 . TRBV7-6 . TGTGCCAGCAGCTTAGATGGGGTTGATATGTACTTC CASSLDGVDMYF
TRBJ2-3 . TRBV4-2 few TGTGCCAGCAGCCAAGATTCGGGACGGAAGTATTTT CASSQDSGRKYF
TRBJ2-5 . TRBV7-8 . TGTGCCAGCAGCTTTAACAGTGAGGGGACCCAGTACTTC CASSFNSEGTQYF
TRBJ2-3 TRBD2 TRBV3-1 . TGTGCCAGCAGCCACGGACTAGCGGGGGCCTCGAAGGATACGCAGTATTTT CASSHGLAGASKDTQYF
TRBJ2-1 TRBD2 TRBV7-6 . TGTGCCAGCAGCTTAGGGTTAGCGGGGGGAAGCAATGAGCAGTTCTTC CASSLGLAGGSNEQFF
TRBJ1-2 . TRBV7-2 few TGTGCCAGCAGCCAGGGCGGGGGAATTAACTATGGCTACACCTTC CASSQGGGINYGYTF
TRBJ1-6 TRBD1 TRBV11-3 . TGTGCCAGCACCGACAGGGCTGCCTATAATTCACCCCTCCACTTT CASTDRAAYNSPLHF
TRBJ1-2 . TRBV2 . TGTGCCAGCAGTGAATCAAAGGGCCTCTCCGGCTACACCTTC CASSESKGLSGYTF
TRBJ2-5 . TRBV28 . TGTGCCAGCAGTTTTATAGAGGCGGGGCTTGCGAAAGAGACCCAGTACTTC CASSFIEAGLAKETQYF
TRBJ2-1 TRBD2 TRBV27 . TGTGCCAGCAGTTTATCCCTAGCGGGGCAAAATGAGCAGTTCTTC CASSLSLAGQNEQFF
TRBJ2-1 TRBD2 TRBV12-3/TRBV12-4 . TGTGCCAGCAGTTCCACTATTAGCGGGGGTATCTCCTACAATGAGCAGTTCTTC CASSSTISGGISYNEQFF
TRBJ2-3 . TRBV20-1 . TGCAGTGCTAGTACCGGGGGGCCAATTACAGATACGCAGTATTTT CSASTGGPITDTQYF
TRBJ2-3 TRBD1 TRBV4-1 . TGCGCCAGCAGCCCACAAGTCAGGACGACAGGGGCTTTTACAGATACGCAGTATTTT CASSPQVRTTGAFTDTQYF
TRBJ2-1 TRBD2 TRBV2 . TGTGCCAGCAGTGATTCCGACTGGACTAGCGGTGAGCAGTTCTTC CASSDSDWTSGEQFF
TRBJ1-5 . TRBV28 . TGTGCCAGCAGTCCCCAACAGGGTTGCAATCAGCCCCAGCATTTT CASSPQQGCNQPQHF
TRBJ2-3 . TRBV7-2 few TGTGCCAGCAGCCAAGACAGGTTGCCCGATACGCAGTATTTT CASSQDRLPDTQYF
TRBJ2-5 . TRBV28 once TGTGCCAGCAATTTAAGGGGGAGAGCCCGGAAGACCCAGTACTTC CASNLRGRARKTQYF
TRBJ2-1 TRBD2 TRBV12-3/TRBV12-4 . TGTGCCAGCAGAGAAGCGGGGGGGCCGTTGGATGAGCAGTTCTTC CASREAGGPLDEQFF
TRBJ2-1 TRBD2 TRBV20-1 . TGCAGTGCGTCCAAGCGGGGGGGGCTAGTGTATGAGCAGTTCTTC CSASKRGGLVYEQFF
TRBJ1-6 TRBD1 TRBV5-5 . TGTGCCAGCAGCTCAGGACAGGGGTCCGGGGCTTATAATTCACCCCTCCACTTT CASSSGQGSGAYNSPLHF
TRBJ2-4 . TRBV12-3/TRBV12-4 . TGTGCCAGCGCCCGGGGGGCTTCAAACATTCAGTACTTC CASARGASNIQYF
TRBJ2-2 . TRBV4-3 . TGCGCCAGCAGCTCTTACGGGACACTTGACACCGGGGAGCTGTTTTTT CASSSYGTLDTGELFF
TRBJ2-3 . TRBV7-2 . TGTGCCAGCAGCTTATTGGGCAGTGGGGCTAGTCACACAGATACGCAGTATTTT CASSLLGSGASHTDTQYF
TRBJ2-7 . TRBV27 . TGTGCCAGCAGTTTATCGATTAGGGGCTCCTACGAGCAGTACTTC CASSLSIRGSYEQYF
TRBJ1-2 . TRBV6-1 . TGTGCCAGCAGTGAATCCACCGCCCGAGGGGCGGGCTACACCTTC CASSESTARGAGYTF
TRBJ1-1 . TRBV20-1 . TGCAGTGCTAGTCTACAGGTTTGGAACACTGAAGCTTTCTTT CSASLQVWNTEAFF